Reported below is one TCR beta chain. Its antigen is not known. V was clipped by 3 bases and J by 2 bases, with 14 bases between them. There are 17 residues in the CDR3. The germline V gene has CDR1 LGHDT and CDR2 YNNKEL (reference sequence). The sample is drawn from a study of Ad26.COV2.S vaccination and SARS-CoV-2 variants. Study-level information: Once, or twice with 56 days between doses, Ad26.COV2.S was given intramuscularly.

The treatment: some 19 received Ad26.COV2.S at low or high dose, single or two shots; about 5 received placebo; per-sample allocation not given. Day 63 following the first vaccine or placebo injection was when the samples were taken. In the vaccine, an Ad26 vector expressed the SARS-CoV-2 spike of the Wuhan strain. Overall study results and limits: From the TCR breadth and depth analyses, total T cell responses may have been underestimated. Vaccine and placebo recipients had similar non-spike TCR breadth.

Clones were read by immunoSEQ multiplex PCR, and TCRdb kept only the in-frame ones, dropping some. The data contain 400,000 to 450,000 clones, over 80% of them singletons. This chain links TRBV3-1 (or the pseudogene TRBV3-2) with TRBJ1-6; D remains ambiguous. The material sequenced was peripheral blood, taken in a trial of Ad26.COV2.S vaccine versus placebo. The sequence was collected from a person between 18 and 65 years old who received the Ad26.COV2.S COVID-19 vaccine or a placebo. This CDR3 reads CASSHGSEGPYNSPLHF. The CDR3 DNA reads TGTGCCAGCAGCCATGGGTCGGAGGGTCCCTATAATTCACCCCTCCACTTT.